This T cell receptor (beta chain) came from a study of shared T cell receptors in the human thymus. CDR1 and CDR2 from the germline V gene are MNHEY and SVGAGI. CDR3 size: 15 residues. V lost 7 bases and J lost 7; bases outside the gene matches: 11. Measured with immunoSEQ multiplex PCR; TCRdb has only the in-frame clones, and not every one. The sample includes hundreds of thousands of clones, roughly 90% of them seen just once. This same sample was also taken into another study, of human thymus T cells. That paper adds: Resections removed during corrective heart surgery provided the thymus tissue used. Thymic and blood repertoires appeared to display a bias in their usage of V and J genes. Unrelated individuals were reported by related research to share highly overlapping thymic repertoires.

Material for sequencing was thymocytes. The sequence derives from a boy under two years old with a congenital heart defect. The V call is TRBV6-5, the J call TRBJ2-1, with TRBD2 identical over 9 bases. This CDR3 reads CASKGFSGSGNEQFF. The DNA of the CDR3 is TGTGCCAGCAAGGGGTTTAGCGGGAGTGGAAATGAGCAGTTCTTC.